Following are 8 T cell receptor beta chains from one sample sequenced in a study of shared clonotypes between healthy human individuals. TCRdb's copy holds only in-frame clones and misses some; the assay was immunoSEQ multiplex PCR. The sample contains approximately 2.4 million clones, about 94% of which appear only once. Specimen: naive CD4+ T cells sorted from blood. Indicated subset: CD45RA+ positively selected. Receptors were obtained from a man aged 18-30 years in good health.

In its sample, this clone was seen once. In DNA form, the CDR3 reads TGTGCCAGCAGTGAGCAGGGTGAGACAGATACGCAGTATTTT. It encodes CASSEQGETDTQYF. V gene TRBV25-1 combines with J gene TRBJ2-3; maybe TRBD1 (5 bases). The CDR3 totals 14 residues. CDR1 and CDR2 from the germline V gene are MGHDK and SYGVNS. V was cut by 3 bases and J by 3 bases, with 10 bases left in between.

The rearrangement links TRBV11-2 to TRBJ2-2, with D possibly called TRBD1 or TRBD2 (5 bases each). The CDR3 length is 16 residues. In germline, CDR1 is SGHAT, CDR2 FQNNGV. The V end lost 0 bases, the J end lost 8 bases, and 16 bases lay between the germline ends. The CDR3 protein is CASSLDGAGRSGELFF. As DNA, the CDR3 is TGTGCCAGCAGCTTAGATGGGGCAGGGAGAAGTGGGGAGCTGTTTTTT.

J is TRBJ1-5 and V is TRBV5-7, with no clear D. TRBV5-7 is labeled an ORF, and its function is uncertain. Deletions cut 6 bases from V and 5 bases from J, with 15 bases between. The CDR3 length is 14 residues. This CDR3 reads CASIPLIGDQPQHF. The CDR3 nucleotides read TGTGCCAGCATCCCTTTAATCGGGGATCAGCCCCAGCATTTT.

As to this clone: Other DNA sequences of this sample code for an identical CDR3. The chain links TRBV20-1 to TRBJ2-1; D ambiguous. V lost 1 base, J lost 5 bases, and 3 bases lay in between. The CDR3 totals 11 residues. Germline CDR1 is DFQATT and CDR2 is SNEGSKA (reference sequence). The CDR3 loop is CSARVHNEQFF. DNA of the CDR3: TGCAGTGCTAGAGTGCACAATGAGCAGTTCTTC.

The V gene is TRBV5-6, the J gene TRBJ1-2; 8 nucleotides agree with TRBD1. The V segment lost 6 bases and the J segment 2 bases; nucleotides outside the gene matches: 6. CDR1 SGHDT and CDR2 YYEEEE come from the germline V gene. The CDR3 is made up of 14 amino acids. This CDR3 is CASTRDRGNYGYTF. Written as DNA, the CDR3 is TGTGCCAGCACCCGCGACAGGGGAAACTATGGCTACACCTTC.

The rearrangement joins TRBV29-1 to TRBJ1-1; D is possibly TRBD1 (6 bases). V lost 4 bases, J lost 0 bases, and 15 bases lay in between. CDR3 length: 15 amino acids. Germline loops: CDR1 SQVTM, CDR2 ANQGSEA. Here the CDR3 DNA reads TGCAGCGTTGTCGGACAGCCCTTATTGAACACTGAAGCTTTCTTT. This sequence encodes CSVVGQPLLNTEAFF.

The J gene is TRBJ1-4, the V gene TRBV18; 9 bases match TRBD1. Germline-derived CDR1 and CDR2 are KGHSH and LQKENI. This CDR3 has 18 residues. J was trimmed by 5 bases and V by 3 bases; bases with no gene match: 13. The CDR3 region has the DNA TGTGCCAGCTCACCCCCGGACAGGGGAGGGTCGGAAAATGAAAAACTGTTTTTT. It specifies CASSPPDRGGSENEKLFF.

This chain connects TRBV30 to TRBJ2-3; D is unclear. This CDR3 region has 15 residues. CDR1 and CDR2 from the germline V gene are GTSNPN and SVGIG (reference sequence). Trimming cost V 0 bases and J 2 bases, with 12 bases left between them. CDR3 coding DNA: TGTGCCTGGAGTGTAGGGCAGGCACACACAGATACGCAGTATTTT. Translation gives CAWSVGQAHTDTQYF.